The 9 T cell receptor beta chains in this list originate from one sample, sequenced in a study of circulating CD8 cells and anti-PD-1 response in melanoma. Live CD3+CD8+TCRalphabeta+ cells were sorted into four subsets by PD-1 and/or TIGIT. TCR libraries were prepared from approximately 15 ng of total RNA with the QIAseq Immune Repertoire TCR panel. MiXCR, run by TCRdb on the reads, gives a single entry per CDR3 protein. The sample records 350 to 450 distinct CDR3 sequences, around 2.8% being singletons. This specimen was CD8+ T cells from PBMCs, taken at baseline or after one month of anti-PD-1 therapy (not recorded which). Receptor source: a human donor with melanoma.

By frequency in the sample, this clonotype is large (0.1 to 1%). The chain couples TRBV5-6 to TRBJ1-1, with a weak D call TRBD1 (5 bases). V lost 0 bases and J 2 bases, leaving 8 bases between the germline ends. The germline gives CDR1 SGHDT, CDR2 YYEEEE. The CDR3 has 14 residues. CDR3 nucleotides: TGTGCCAGCAGCTTGGTGACAGTTAACACTGAAGCTTTCTTT. This codes for CASSLVTVNTEAFF.

Within the sample, this clonotype is large. The V gene is TRBV27, the J gene TRBJ1-2; TRBD1 is a possible D gene (5 bases). The CDR3 runs to 13 residues. The germline V and J ends were trimmed by 4 bases and 9 bases, with 15 bases remaining between them. The germline CDR1 and CDR2 sequences are MNHEY and SMNVEV (reference sequence). The CDR3 here is CASSSLPDSRYTF. CDR3 bases: TGTGCCAGCAGTTCCCTCCCCGACAGTCGCTACACCTTC.

This clonotype is large. The V call is TRBV19, the J call TRBJ2-7; a possible D gene is TRBD2 (5 bases). The CDR3 is made up of 14 amino acids. Trimming stripped 3 bases from V and 5 bases from J, with 14 bases between. From germline, CDR1 is LNHDA and CDR2 SQIVND (reference sequence). DNA for the CDR3: TGTGCCAGTAGTATCGTCTCCGAGGGAAACGAGCAGTACTTC. It translates to CASSIVSEGNEQYF.

This clonotype qualifies as large (0.1 to 1%). The chain is built from TRBV25-1 and TRBJ2-7; D is unclear. V lost 3 bases and J lost 3, with 9 bases in between. Germline-derived CDR1 and CDR2 are MGHDK and SYGVNS. The CDR3 is made up of 13 amino acids. CDR3 coding DNA: TGTGCCAGCAGTGACATCTCTGACTACGAGCAGTACTTC. As protein: CASSDISDYEQYF.

By share, this clonotype ranks as large. The V gene is TRBV12-5, the J gene TRBJ2-7; D unresolved. Trimming shortened V by 1 base and J by 2 bases, and 12 bases separated the two germline ends. CDR3 size: 15 residues. Germline V gene sequence: CDR1 LGHNT, CDR2 FRNRAP. As DNA, the CDR3 is TGTGCTAGTGGTTTGGGTGGGGAACCCGCCTACGAGCAGTACTTC. Translated: CASGLGGEPAYEQYF.

This clonotype is termed large (0.1 to 1%). The DNA for the CDR3 is TGTGCCAGTAGTATAGACAGCAGGGGGGGCGGCTACACCTTC. Translated, it gives CASSIDSRGGGYTF. The J gene is TRBJ1-2, the V gene TRBV19, with TRBD1 matching 7 bases. The CDR3 length is 14 residues. The germline V gene has CDR1 LNHDA and CDR2 SQIVND (reference sequence). The trim removed 0 bases at V and 8 bases at J, leaving 6 bases unmatched.

By sample fraction, this clonotype is large. The J gene is TRBJ2-1, the V gene TRBV19; weak D call: TRBD1 (6 bases). Trimming cost V 7 bases and J 3 bases, with 10 bases left between them. Germline loops: CDR1 LNHDA, CDR2 SQIVND (reference sequence). The CDR3 totals 13 residues. The CDR3 sequence is CASTEGGYNEQFF. In DNA form, the CDR3 reads TGTGCCAGTACCGAAGGGGGCTACAATGAGCAGTTCTTC. The variable domain in full, with the rest retrieved from reference TRBV19 and TRBJ2-1, is DGGITQSPKYLFRKEGQNVTLSCEQNLNHDAMYWYRQDPGQGLRLIYYSQIVNDFQKGDIAEGYSVSREKKESFPLTVTSAQKNPTAFYLCASTEGGYNEQFFGPGTRLTVL.

This clonotype counts as medium-sized. The V and J genes are TRBV29-1 and TRBJ2-1; D is unclear. Germline lookup yields CDR1 SQVTM and CDR2 ANQGSEA. V was shortened by 4 bases and J by 5 bases, with 9 bases between the two germline ends. The CDR3 extends over 12 amino acids. CDR3 coding DNA: TGCAGCGTTGTTTTAGGAAACAATGAGCAGTTCTTC. It encodes CSVVLGNNEQFF.

By its share, this clonotype is medium-sized. The chain employs TRBV19 and TRBJ2-7, with 9 bases fitting TRBD2. CDR3 length: 13 amino acids. V shed 10 bases and J 5 bases; nucleotides not matched to a gene: 9. Germline loops: CDR1 LNHDA, CDR2 SQIVND (reference sequence). In DNA, the CDR3 is TGTGCCACCATAGCGGGAGTGGGGAACGAGCAGTACTTC. This sequence encodes CATIAGVGNEQYF. Full variable domain (outside the CDR3, taken from reference TRBV19 and TRBJ2-7): DGGITQSPKYLFRKEGQNVTLSCEQNLNHDAMYWYRQDPGQGLRLIYYSQIVNDFQKGDIAEGYSVSREKKESFPLTVTSAQKNPTAFYLCATIAGVGNEQYFGPGTRLTVT.